This TCR beta chain came from a study of cytomegalovirus exposure and HLA in healthy donors. The primer mix had 60 Vbeta and 13 Jbeta primers. Produced via immunoSEQ multiplex PCR; TCRdb's table is partial and in-frame only. The data show 150,000 to 200,000 clones, roughly 80% seen once. Points from the study as a whole: HLA alleles were associated with 17,000 or so TCR beta sequences in a later analysis at 0.05 false discovery rate.

Though nominally healthy at sampling, donors likely had unrecorded immune exposures. Concerning this clone itself: Antigen specificity is unknown.

V trimming: 6 bases; J trimming: 2 bases; junction bases outside the gene matches: 6. CDR1 and CDR2 (germline): LNHDA, SQIVND (reference sequence). There are 15 residues in the CDR3. The chain joins TRBV19 to TRBJ2-7; 11 positions agree with TRBD1. This receptor was obtained from a female donor in good health and CMV-seronegative. Sequencing was carried out using PBMCs. DNA of the CDR3: TGTGCCAGTAGACTCACGGGACAGGGGGCCTACGAGCAGTACTTC. It encodes CASRLTGQGAYEQYF.